Described below is a single T cell receptor beta chain sequence and its context. As yet, its antigen is unknown. Clinical Activity Scores of at least 3, NOSPECS grades of at least 4 and durations under 3 months characterized ophthalmopathy patients. A patient was excluded if there was uncontrolled infection, other autoimmune disease, pregnancy or lactation. Diagnostic assessment was based on clinical symptoms, serum thyroxine and TRAb, thyroid ultrasound and orbital computed tomography. RNA transcripts served as the template for amplifying TCR beta CDR3 regions. TCR CDR3 underwent first-round RT-PCR with the HTBI primer set. TCRdb redid the calling of the multiplex PCR reads with MiXCR, one entry per CDR3 protein. This sample yields roughly 250,000 distinct CDR3 sequences, of which 20% to 25% are seen a single time; roughly 60% belongs to the top ten. The CDR3 contains 15 residues. Germline V gives CDR1 SEHNR, CDR2 FQNEAQ (reference sequence). V lost 1 base and J lost 9; bases outside the gene matches: 3.

This entry belongs to a study of T cells in Graves' hyperthyroidism and ophthalmopathy. Findings and caveats of the study: Blood samples included most of the expanded thyroid clonotypes exceeding 0.001.

V is TRBV7-9 and J is TRBJ1-6; 10 nucleotides agree with TRBD1. This TCR was recovered from a man younger than 45 with Graves' ophthalmopathy. Sequences were obtained from blood. CDR3 sequence reads: CASSLGDRGASPLHF. The DNA of the CDR3 is TGTGCCAGCAGCTTAGGGGACAGGGGAGCTTCACCCCTCCACTTT.